This entry describes one T cell receptor (beta chain). What this receptor recognizes is not known. Base qualities are missing; no much larger clone stands one base away. The method behind the library was the immunoSEQ multiplex PCR assay. Following the manufacturer's protocol, the hsTCRB Kit was used to amplify rearranged TCR beta chain sequences. Sequencing of TCRB libraries was carried out on an Illumina MiSeq. In the original analysis: The proprietary platform of the kit vendor was used for demultiplexing, trimming and gene mapping. Held by TCRdb, this immuneACCESS table contains in-frame sequences only and omits some clones. Under half of the omission traces to an unresolved V gene where checked; the cause of the rest is unknown. V and J calls and clone size follow that table, whereas D and trimming were derived from the DNA. For this sample there are about 44,000 clones; around 90% appear just once. Together, the top ten hold 3.9% of the sample.

Deletion took 0 bases off V and 10 bases off J, with a span of 13 bases between the germline ends. CDR1 and CDR2, per the germline V gene, are LGHNA and YSLEER. The CDR3 has 15 amino acids, counting the end cysteine and phenylalanine. Only CDR3 DNA remains: 45 bases, in frame from the first base. This entry is derived from a study of a mutant IDH1 vaccine in newly diagnosed glioma (dated by TCRdb to about 2021). Regarding the study in general: Eight vaccinations were administered to patients in weeks 1, 3, 5, 7, 11, 15, 19 and 23, corresponding to visits V03 through V10. Vaccination started 4-6 weeks after radiotherapy alone, or was given together with temozolomide cycles in the groups whose treatment included chemotherapy. Of the approximately 34 treated patients, about 62% were male and around 38% were female, and a mean age of around 40 years was recorded. Before enrollment, patients had received standard therapy of radiotherapy alone, temozolomide alone, or radiochemotherapy with temozolomide; most received the combination. Peripheral blood was collected at six visits: V03 (baseline), V05, V07, V10, V12 and V13. For exploratory analyses, about two dozen treated patients had longitudinal TCRB deep sequencing done wherever samples were available. Points the paper makes about the study in general: According to the authors, sample limitations meant that analyses of patient blood samples could not be reproduced. Availability determined which PBMC samples were chosen for TCRB deep sequencing. Immune responses induced by the vaccine were seen in approximately 92% of patients across multiple MHC alleles. Pseudoprogression appeared unrelated to alterations in the top peripheral T cell clonotypes detected by TCRB sequencing.

The time point tag for this specimen amounts to: week 23, last vaccination. Every vaccine dose consisted of 300 ug of a 20-mer mutant IDH1 peptide in Montanide, administered subcutaneously together with topical imiquimod. The donors had newly diagnosed IDH1-mutant astrocytomas of WHO grade 3 or 4 that showed loss of nuclear ATRX. The samples were drawn from NOA16, a multicentre, single-arm, open-label phase I trial in Germany that tested a mutant IDH1 peptide vaccine in humans for the first time. The DNeasy Blood and Tissue Kit was used to extract genomic DNA from EDTA blood for TCRB sequencing. The chain employs TRBV4-3 and TRBJ1-6; TRBD1 is a possible D gene, resting on 5 matching bases. This specimen consisted of PBMCs, obtained from a glioma patient whose treatment included an IDH1 peptide vaccine. This TCR was sampled from a man over 45 with glioma. The nucleotide sequence is given as TGCGCCAGCAGCCAAGAACTCTTCAGGGTCTCACCCCTCCACTTT. It codes for CASSQELFRVSPLHF.